This T cell receptor beta chain appears in the sequencing data of a study of control samples from healthy donors and cancer patients. This clone was detected only once. The assay was immunoSEQ multiplex PCR, and TCRdb's table has in-frame clones only and misses some. This table holds roughly 84,000 clones, about nine tenths found once. The germline V gene encodes CDR1 GTSNPN and CDR2 SVGIG (reference sequence). There are 14 residues in the CDR3. The ends were cut back, 2 bases at V and 2 bases at J, with 11 bases in the middle. This chain links TRBV30 with TRBJ2-3; D gene unclear. This TCR was recovered from a man aged 45 to 65 in good health. The sequenced sample was blood. Written as DNA, the CDR3 is TGTGCCTGGAGTTCGGCAGAAGTCACAGATACGCAGTATTTT. Translated: CAWSSAEVTDTQYF.